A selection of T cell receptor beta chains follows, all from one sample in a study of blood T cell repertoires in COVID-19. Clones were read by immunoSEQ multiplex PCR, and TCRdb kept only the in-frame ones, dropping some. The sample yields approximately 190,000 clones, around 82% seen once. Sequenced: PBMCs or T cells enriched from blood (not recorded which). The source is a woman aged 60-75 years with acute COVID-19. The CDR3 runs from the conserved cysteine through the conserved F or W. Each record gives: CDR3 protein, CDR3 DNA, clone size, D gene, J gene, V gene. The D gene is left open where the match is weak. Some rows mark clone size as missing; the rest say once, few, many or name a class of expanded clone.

CASGPYNQPQHF | TGTGCCAGCGGCCCATACAATCAGCCCCAGCATTTT | - | - | TRBJ1-5 | TRBV28
CASSQETLGQGDGYTF | TGCGCCAGCAGCCAAGAGACCCTCGGACAGGGGGACGGCTACACCTTC | few | TRBD1 | TRBJ1-2 | TRBV4-3
CASGGQNSNEQFF | TGTGCTAGTGGGGGACAGAACTCCAATGAGCAGTTCTTC | - | TRBD1 | TRBJ2-1 | TRBV12-5
CASSFGTSGVYNEQFF | TGTGCCAGCAGCTTCGGGACTAGCGGGGTATACAATGAGCAGTTCTTC | - | TRBD2 | TRBJ2-1 | TRBV5-6
CASNPARGHQPQHF | TGTGCCAGCAACCCCGCCAGGGGCCATCAGCCCCAGCATTTT | - | - | TRBJ1-5 | TRBV6-5
CAWSVLTFYGYTF | TGTGCCTGGAGTGTACTGACTTTCTATGGCTACACCTTC | - | - | TRBJ1-2 | TRBV30
CASGGGSGATGELFF | TGTGCCAGCGGAGGGGGTAGCGGGGCCACCGGGGAGCTGTTTTTT | - | TRBD2 | TRBJ2-2 | TRBV2
CASSDGDIWGGYTF | TGTGCCAGCAGTGACGGGGACATTTGGGGTGGCTACACCTTC | - | - | TRBJ1-2 | TRBV25-1
CASSLSRGWGYTF | TGTGCCAGCAGTTTATCCCGAGGATGGGGCTACACCTTC | - | - | TRBJ1-2 | TRBV28
CASSQDRGRAQHF | TGTGCCAGCAGCCAAGATCGTGGGCGAGCCCAGCATTTT | few | - | TRBJ1-5 | TRBV3-1/TRBV3-2
CSVEGRLKQETQYF | TGCAGCGTTGAAGGGCGACTAAAACAAGAGACCCAGTACTTC | - | - | TRBJ2-5 | TRBV29-1
CASSERRETSPLHF | TGCGCCAGCAGTGAGAGGAGAGAGACTTCACCCCTCCACTTT | - | - | TRBJ1-6 | TRBV10-2
CASKSSRSEAFF | TGTGCCAGTAAGAGTAGTCGGAGTGAAGCTTTCTTT | - | - | TRBJ1-1 | TRBV19
CASSAPKGASYNEQFF | TGTGCCAGCAGCGCTCCAAAGGGGGCATCCTACAATGAGCAGTTCTTC | once | TRBD1 | TRBJ2-1 | TRBV9
CASRSVGAFF | TGTGCCAGCCGGTCTGTCGGAGCTTTCTTT | - | - | TRBJ1-1 | TRBV28
CATRGQPGLTGELFF | TGTGCCACCAGGGGACAGCCGGGTCTCACCGGGGAGCTGTTTTTT | - | TRBD1 | TRBJ2-2 | TRBV6-5
CSVDRGTGEDEQFF | TGCAGCGTGGACCGTGGGACAGGGGAGGATGAGCAGTTCTTC | - | TRBD1 | TRBJ2-1 | TRBV29-1
CASSFRGPNEKLFF | TGTGCCAGCAGTTTCAGGGGGCCCAATGAAAAACTGTTTTTT | - | TRBD1 | TRBJ1-4 | TRBV6-5
CASSLDREYEQYF | TGCGCCAGCAGCCTAGACAGGGAATACGAGCAGTACTTC | - | TRBD1 | TRBJ2-7 | TRBV5-1
CASSYSRQGKSGYAF | TGTGCCAGCAGTTACTCGCGGCAGGGGAAGAGTGGCTACGCCTTC | - | - | TRBJ1-2 | TRBV6-5